This entry is about one T cell receptor beta chain. In this sample, this clone turned up once. Which antigen it targets is not known. Within one base of it there is no much larger clone, and no base qualities were kept. This record belongs to a study of cytotoxic CD8 clonotypes in ibrutinib-treated CLL (dated by TCRdb to the early 2020s). About the study as a whole: The cohort had about a dozen relapsed/refractory and roughly 15 treatment-naive patients; 17 were IGHV unmutated. Cryopreserved peripheral blood mononuclear cells were obtained before treatment, at response, and at either sustained remission or disease progression. Samples at response were collected after a median of roughly 13 months of treatment, with a range of about 6 to 36 months. Responses were partial in some 24 patients and complete in 2; after median about 63 months follow-up, about 14 stayed in remission and roughly twelve progressed. Longitudinal samples were available for about 30% of the 86 trial participants. On average, each sample yielded around 270,000 productive templates and roughly 95,000 productive rearrangements. Paper-wide results and their limitations: At ibrutinib response clonality went up, during sustained remission it held steady, and at progression it dropped back toward baseline. At baseline, clonality was higher than in age-matched healthy donors and showed a strong correlation with circulating CD8+ T-cell counts. Public clonotypes were rare and either contracted or stayed stable during treatment, and the rise in clonality at ibrutinib response reflected the expansion of private clonotypes. Sampling times were not matched between sustained-remission and progressing patients, and lymph node repertoires were not studied.

The CDR3 runs 17 residues from the cysteine to the phenylalanine. Of all the DNA, just the CDR3 is kept, 51 bases in frame from base 1. CDR1 is given as LNHNV and CDR2 as YYDKDF, both from the germline V gene (reference sequence). Trimming accounts for 0 bases at V and 0 bases at J, while the number of junction bases matched to no gene is 7. Each clonotype received, on average, 10x coverage in deep resolution sequencing performed on a MiSeq, where the target depth lay between 1 in 1 million and 1 in 200,000 T cells. The immunoSEQ hsTCRB Kit was used to generate the TCR beta libraries. In the original analysis: ImmunoSEQ Data Assistant and ImmunoSEQ Analyzer were used for data analysis, and V, D and J genes were assigned according to IMGT definitions. Clonality, which ranges from 0 to 1, was calculated by subtracting the normalized Shannon entropy of productive rearrangement frequencies from one. Only overrepresented clonotypes making up at least 0.05% of the repertoire of each patient were included in the public clonotype analysis. Repertoires from thirteen age-matched healthy donors in immuneACCESS were used as clonality controls. TCRdb provides this immuneACCESS table in a form limited to in-frame rearrangements. Some clones are lacking; in checked studies, under half of them reflect an unresolved V gene, and why the rest are absent is not known. The V and J calls and clone size come from that table; D and trimming were worked out from the DNA. Within this sample are a few hundred thousand clones, with around four fifths of them counted one time only. The top ten hold over 5.5% of the sample.

For TCR beta library preparation, roughly 2.2 micrograms of genomic DNA was extracted from cryopreserved PBMCs. Longitudinal blood samples from CLL patients on ibrutinib monotherapy underwent high-throughput TCR beta sequencing. The patients took part in an open-label, single-center phase 2 trial of ibrutinib monotherapy. The TCR was taken from a human donor with chronic lymphocytic leukemia. The rearrangement joined TRBV15 to TRBJ1-2, with 7 junctional bases fitting TRBD1. The material sequenced was PBMCs, taken before ibrutinib treatment. The CDR3 region: CATSRDRGTETNYGYTF. DNA sequence: TGTGCCACCAGCAGAGACCGGGGGACAGAAACTAACTATGGCTACACCTTC.